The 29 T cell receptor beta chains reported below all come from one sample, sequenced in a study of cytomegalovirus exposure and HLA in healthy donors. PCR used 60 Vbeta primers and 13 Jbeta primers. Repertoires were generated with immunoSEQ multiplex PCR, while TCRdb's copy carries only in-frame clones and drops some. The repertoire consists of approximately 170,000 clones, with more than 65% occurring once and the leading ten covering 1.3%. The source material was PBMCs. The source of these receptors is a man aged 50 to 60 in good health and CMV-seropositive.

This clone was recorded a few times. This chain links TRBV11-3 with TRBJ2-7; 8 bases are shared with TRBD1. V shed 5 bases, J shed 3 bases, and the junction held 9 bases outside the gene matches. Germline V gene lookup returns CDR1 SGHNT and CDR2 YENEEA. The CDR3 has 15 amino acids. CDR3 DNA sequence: TGTGCCAGCAGCCCGGGACAGGACTCCCTCTACGAGCAGTACTTC. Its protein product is CASSPGQDSLYEQYF. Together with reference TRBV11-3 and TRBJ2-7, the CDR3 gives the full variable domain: EAGVVQSPRYKIIEKKQPVAFWCNPISGHNTLYWYLQNLGQGPELLIRYENEEAVDDSQLPKDRFSAERLKGVDSTLKIQPAELGDSAVYLCASSPGQDSLYEQYFGPGTRLTVT.

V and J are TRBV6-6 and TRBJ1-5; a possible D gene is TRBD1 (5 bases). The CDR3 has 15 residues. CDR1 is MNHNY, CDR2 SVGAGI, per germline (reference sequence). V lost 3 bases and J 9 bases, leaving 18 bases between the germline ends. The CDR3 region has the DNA TGTGCCAGCAGTTATCAGGACACCGGCACTGCGCCCCAGCATTTT. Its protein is CASSYQDTGTAPQHF.

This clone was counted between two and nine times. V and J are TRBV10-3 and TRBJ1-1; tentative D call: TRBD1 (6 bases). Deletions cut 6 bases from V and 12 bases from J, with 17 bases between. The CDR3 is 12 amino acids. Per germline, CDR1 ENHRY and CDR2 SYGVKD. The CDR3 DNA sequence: TGTGCCATCAGCGCCCTACAGGGTGTAACTTTCTTT. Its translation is CAISALQGVTFF.

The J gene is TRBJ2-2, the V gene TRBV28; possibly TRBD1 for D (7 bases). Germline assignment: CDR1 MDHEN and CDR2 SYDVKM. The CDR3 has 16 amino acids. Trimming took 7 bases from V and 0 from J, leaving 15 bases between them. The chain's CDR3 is CASTPGGTPNTGELFF. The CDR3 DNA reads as TGTGCCAGCACCCCAGGGGGGACTCCGAACACCGGGGAGCTGTTTTTT. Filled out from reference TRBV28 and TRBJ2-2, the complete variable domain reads DVKVTQSSRYLVKRTGEKVFLECVQDMDHENMFWYRQDPGLGLRLIYFSYDVKMKEKGDIPEGYSVSREKKERFSLILESASTNQTSMYLCASTPGGTPNTGELFFGEGSRLTVL.

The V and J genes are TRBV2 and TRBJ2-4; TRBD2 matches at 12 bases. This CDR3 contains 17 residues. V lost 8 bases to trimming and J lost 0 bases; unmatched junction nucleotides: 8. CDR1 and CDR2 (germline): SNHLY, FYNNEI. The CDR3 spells CASGLAGGSLAKNIQYF. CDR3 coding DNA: TGTGCCAGCGGGCTAGCGGGAGGGTCCTTAGCCAAAAACATTCAGTACTTC.

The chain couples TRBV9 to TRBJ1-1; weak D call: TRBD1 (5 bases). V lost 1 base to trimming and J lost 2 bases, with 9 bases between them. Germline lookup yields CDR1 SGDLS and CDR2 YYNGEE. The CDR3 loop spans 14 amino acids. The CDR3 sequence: CASSVNQGNTEAFF. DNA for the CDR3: TGTGCCAGCAGCGTAAATCAGGGCAACACTGAAGCTTTCTTT.

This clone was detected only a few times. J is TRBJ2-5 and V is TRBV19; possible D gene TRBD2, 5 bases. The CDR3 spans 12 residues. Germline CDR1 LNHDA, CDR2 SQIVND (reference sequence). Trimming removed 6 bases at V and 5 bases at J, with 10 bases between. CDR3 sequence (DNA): TGTGCCAGTAGGCAATCGGGGGAGACCCAGTACTTC. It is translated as CASRQSGETQYF. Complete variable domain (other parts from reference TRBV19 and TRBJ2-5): DGGITQSPKYLFRKEGQNVTLSCEQNLNHDAMYWYRQDPGQGLRLIYYSQIVNDFQKGDIAEGYSVSREKKESFPLTVTSAQKNPTAFYLCASRQSGETQYFGPGTRLLVL.

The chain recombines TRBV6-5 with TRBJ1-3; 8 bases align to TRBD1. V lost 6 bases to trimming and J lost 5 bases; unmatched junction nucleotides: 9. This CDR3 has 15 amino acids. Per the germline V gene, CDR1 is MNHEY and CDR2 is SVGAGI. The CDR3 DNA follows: TGTGCCAGCAGCATAGACAGGGGCCCCAGAAACACCATATATTTT. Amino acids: CASSIDRGPRNTIYF.

CDR3 sequence (DNA): TGCGCCAGCAGCTTTACCGGACAGATTTATGAGCAGTTCTTC. Its protein is CASSFTGQIYEQFF. The chain joins TRBV5-1 to TRBJ2-1; a possible D gene is TRBD1 (6 bases). The CDR3 is made up of 14 amino acids. Germline loops: CDR1 SGHRS, CDR2 YFSETQ. Trimming cost V 2 bases and J 8 bases, with 14 bases left between them.

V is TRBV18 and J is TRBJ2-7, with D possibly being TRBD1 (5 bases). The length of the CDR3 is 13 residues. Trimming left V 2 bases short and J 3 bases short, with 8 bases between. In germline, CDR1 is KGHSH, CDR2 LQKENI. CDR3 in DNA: TGTGCCAGCTCACCAGCCAGGGACTACGAGCAGTACTTC. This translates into CASSPARDYEQYF. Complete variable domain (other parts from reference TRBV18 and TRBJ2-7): NAGVMQNPRHLVRRRGQEARLRCSPMKGHSHVYWYRQLPEEGLKFMVYLQKENIIDESGMPKERFSAEFPKEGPSILRIQQVVRGDSAAYFCASSPARDYEQYFGPGTRLTVT.

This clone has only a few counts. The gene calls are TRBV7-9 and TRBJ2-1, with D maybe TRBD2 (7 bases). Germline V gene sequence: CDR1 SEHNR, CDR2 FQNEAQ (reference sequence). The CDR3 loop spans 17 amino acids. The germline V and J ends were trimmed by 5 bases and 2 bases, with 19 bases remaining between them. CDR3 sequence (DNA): TGTGCCAGCAGCCCCGGACAGTTTGGGAGGGCCTACAATGAGCAGTTCTTC. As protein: CASSPGQFGRAYNEQFF.

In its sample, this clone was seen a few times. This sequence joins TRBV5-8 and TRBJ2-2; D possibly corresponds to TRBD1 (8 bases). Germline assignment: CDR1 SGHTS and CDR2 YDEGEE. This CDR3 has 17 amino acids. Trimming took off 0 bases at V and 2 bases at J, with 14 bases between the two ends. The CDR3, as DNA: TGTGCCAGCAGCTTGGAGGGGGGGACAGGAAACACCGGGGAGCTGTTTTTT. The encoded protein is CASSLEGGTGNTGELFF.

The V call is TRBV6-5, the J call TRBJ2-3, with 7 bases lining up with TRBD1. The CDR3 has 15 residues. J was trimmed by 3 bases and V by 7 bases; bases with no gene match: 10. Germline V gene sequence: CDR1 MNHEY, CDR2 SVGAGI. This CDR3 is CASTDDREGTDTQYF. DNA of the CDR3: TGTGCCAGCACCGATGACAGGGAAGGGACAGATACGCAGTATTTT.

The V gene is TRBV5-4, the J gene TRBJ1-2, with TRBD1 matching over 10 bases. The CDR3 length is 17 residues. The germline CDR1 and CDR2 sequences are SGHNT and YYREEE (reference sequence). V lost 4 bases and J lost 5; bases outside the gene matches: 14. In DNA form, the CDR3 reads TGTGCCAGCAGCAACCGGGACAGGGGAGCATCTAGGTATGGCTACACCTTC. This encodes CASSNRDRGASRYGYTF. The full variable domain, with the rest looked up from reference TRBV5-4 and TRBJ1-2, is ETGVTQSPTHLIKTRGQQVTLRCSSQSGHNTVSWYQQALGQGPQFIFQYYREEENGRGNFPPRFSGLQFPNYSSELNVNALELDDSALYLCASSNRDRGASRYGYTFGSGTRLTVV.

The CDR3 loop reads CASSLDPTGGDNGYTF. As DNA, the CDR3 is TGCGCCAGCAGCTTGGATCCGACAGGGGGCGATAATGGCTACACCTTC. The chain is built from TRBV5-1 and TRBJ1-2; 10 bases map to TRBD1. In germline, CDR1 is SGHRS, CDR2 YFSETQ. Trimming took 0 bases from V and 6 from J; bases not matched to a gene: 8. There are 16 residues in the CDR3. Full variable domain (rest looked up from reference TRBV5-1 and TRBJ1-2): KAGVTQTPRYLIKTRGQQVTLSCSPISGHRSVSWYQQTPGQGLQFLFEYFSETQRNKGNFPGRFSGRQFSNSRSEMNVSTLELGDSALYLCASSLDPTGGDNGYTFGSGTRLTVV.

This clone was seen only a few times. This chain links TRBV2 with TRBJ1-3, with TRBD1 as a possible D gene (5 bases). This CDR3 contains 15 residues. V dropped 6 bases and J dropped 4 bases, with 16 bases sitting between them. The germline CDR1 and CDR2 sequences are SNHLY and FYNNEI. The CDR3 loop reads CASRAKGTSGNTIYF. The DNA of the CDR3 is TGTGCCAGCAGGGCCAAGGGGACTTCAGGAAACACCATATATTTT.

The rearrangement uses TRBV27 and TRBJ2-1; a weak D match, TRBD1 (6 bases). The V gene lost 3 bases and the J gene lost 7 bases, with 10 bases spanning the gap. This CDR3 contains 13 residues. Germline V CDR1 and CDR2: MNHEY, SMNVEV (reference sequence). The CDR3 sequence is CASSFVGANEQFF. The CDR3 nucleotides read TGTGCCAGCAGTTTCGTGGGGGCGAATGAGCAGTTCTTC.

This chain's CDR3 is CASSPVGTMNTEAFF. The CDR3 bases are TGTGCCAGCTCACCCGTCGGTACTATGAACACTGAAGCTTTCTTT. The rearrangement joins TRBV18 to TRBJ1-1; the D is unclear. The CDR3 is made up of 15 amino acids. CDR1 and CDR2 (germline): KGHSH, LQKENI. Trimming removed 3 bases at V and 0 bases at J, with 11 bases between.

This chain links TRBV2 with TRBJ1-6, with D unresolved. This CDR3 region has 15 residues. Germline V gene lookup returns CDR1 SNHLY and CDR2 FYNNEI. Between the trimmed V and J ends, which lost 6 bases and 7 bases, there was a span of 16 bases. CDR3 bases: TGTGCCAGCAGGCCGAGGACCGGGATGAATTCACCCCTCCACTTT. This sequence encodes CASRPRTGMNSPLHF.

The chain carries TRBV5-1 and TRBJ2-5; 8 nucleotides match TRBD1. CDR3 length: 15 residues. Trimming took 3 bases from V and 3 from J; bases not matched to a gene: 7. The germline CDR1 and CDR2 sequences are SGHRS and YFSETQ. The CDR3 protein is CASSSQGAREETQYF. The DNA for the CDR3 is TGCGCCAGCAGCTCTCAGGGGGCGCGGGAAGAGACCCAGTACTTC.

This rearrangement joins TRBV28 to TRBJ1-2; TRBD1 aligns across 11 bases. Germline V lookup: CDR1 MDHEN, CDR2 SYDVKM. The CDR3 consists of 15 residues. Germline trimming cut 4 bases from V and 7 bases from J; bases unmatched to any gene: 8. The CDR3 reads CASSSRTGGHFGYTF. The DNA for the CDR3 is TGTGCCAGCAGTTCCCGGACAGGGGGCCATTTTGGCTACACCTTC.

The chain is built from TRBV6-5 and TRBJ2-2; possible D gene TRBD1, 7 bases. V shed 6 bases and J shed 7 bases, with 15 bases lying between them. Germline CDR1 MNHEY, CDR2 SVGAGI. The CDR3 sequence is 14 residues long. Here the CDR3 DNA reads TGTGCCAGCAGGGGGGGACAGCACATCGGGGAGCTGTTTTTT. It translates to CASRGGQHIGELFF.

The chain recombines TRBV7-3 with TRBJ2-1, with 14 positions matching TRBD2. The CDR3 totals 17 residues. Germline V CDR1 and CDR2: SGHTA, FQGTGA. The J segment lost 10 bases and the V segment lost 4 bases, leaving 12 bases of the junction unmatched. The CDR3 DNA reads TGTGCCAGCAGCTCGCAGGGGACTAGCGGGAGCCCGAGGGAGCAGTTCTTC. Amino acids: CASSSQGTSGSPREQFF.

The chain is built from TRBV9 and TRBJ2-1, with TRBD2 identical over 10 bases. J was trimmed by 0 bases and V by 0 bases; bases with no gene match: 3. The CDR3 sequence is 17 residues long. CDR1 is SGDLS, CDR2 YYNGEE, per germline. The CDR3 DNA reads TGTGCCAGCAGCGTAGTTAGCGGGGGGTCCTCCTACAATGAGCAGTTCTTC. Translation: CASSVVSGGSSYNEQFF. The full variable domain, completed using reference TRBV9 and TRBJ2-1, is DSGVTQTPKHLITATGQRVTLRCSPRSGDLSVYWYQQSLDQGLQFLIQYYNGEERAKGNILERFSAQQFPDLHSELNLSSLELGDSALYFCASSVVSGGSSYNEQFFGPGTRLTVL.

The CDR3 DNA is TGTGCCAGCAGGACGGGACTAGCGCCGGCAGATACGCAGTATTTT. The encoded protein is CASRTGLAPADTQYF. The chain recombines TRBV2 with TRBJ2-3; 10 nucleotides match TRBD2. The CDR3 consists of 15 residues. Germline loops: CDR1 SNHLY, CDR2 FYNNEI. J was trimmed by 4 bases and V by 6 bases; bases with no gene match: 7.

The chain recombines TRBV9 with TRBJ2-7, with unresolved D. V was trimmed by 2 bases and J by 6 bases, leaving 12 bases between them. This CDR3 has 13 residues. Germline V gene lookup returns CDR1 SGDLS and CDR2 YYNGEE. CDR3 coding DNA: TGTGCCAGCAGCGTCACCCTTTGGAGCGAGCAGTACTTC. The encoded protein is CASSVTLWSEQYF.

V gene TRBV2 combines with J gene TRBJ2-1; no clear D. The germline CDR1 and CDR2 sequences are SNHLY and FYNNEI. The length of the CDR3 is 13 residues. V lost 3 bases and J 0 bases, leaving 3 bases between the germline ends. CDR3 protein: CASSDLSYNEQFF. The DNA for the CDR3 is TGTGCCAGCAGTGACCTCTCCTACAATGAGCAGTTCTTC. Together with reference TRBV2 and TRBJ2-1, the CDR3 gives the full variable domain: EPEVTQTPSHQVTQMGQEVILRCVPISNHLYFYWYRQILGQKVEFLVSFYNNEISEKSEIFDDQFSVERPDGSNFTLKIRSTKLEDSAMYFCASSDLSYNEQFFGPGTRLTVL.

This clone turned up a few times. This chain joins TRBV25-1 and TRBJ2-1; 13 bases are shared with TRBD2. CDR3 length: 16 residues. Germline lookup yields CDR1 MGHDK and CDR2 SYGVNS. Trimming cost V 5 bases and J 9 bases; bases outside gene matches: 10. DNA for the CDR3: TGTGCCAGCAGTAACCCGGGACTAGCGGGAATCTCTGAGCAGTTCTTC. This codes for CASSNPGLAGISEQFF.

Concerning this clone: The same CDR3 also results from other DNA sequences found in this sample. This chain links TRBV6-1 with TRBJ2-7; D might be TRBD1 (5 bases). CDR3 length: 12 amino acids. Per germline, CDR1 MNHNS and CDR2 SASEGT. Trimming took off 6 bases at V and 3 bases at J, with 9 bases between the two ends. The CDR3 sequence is CASRPDSYEQYF. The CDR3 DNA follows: TGTGCCAGCAGACCAGACAGCTACGAGCAGTACTTC.